The 23 T cell receptor beta chains in this list originate from one sample, sequenced in a study of blood T cell repertoires in COVID-19. Sequencing used immunoSEQ multiplex PCR; TCRdb keeps in-frame clones, though not all of them. The table lists around 64,000 clones, roughly four fifths of them singletons. The sequenced sample was peripheral blood. Receptors were obtained from a human donor in a cohort sampled during active COVID-19.

V gene TRBV6-5 combines with J gene TRBJ2-7; TRBD2 aligns across 7 bases. Trimming at V came to 6 bases and at J to 2 bases, leaving 10 bases not matched to a gene. The CDR3 loop spans 15 amino acids. Germline V gene lookup returns CDR1 MNHEY and CDR2 SVGAGI. CDR3 region: CASRRGRGEAYEQYF. CDR3 bases: TGTGCCAGCAGGAGGGGACGGGGGGAAGCCTACGAGCAGTACTTC.

V usage is TRBV3-1 (or the pseudogene TRBV3-2) and J usage is TRBJ1-5, with unresolved D. CDR1 is LGHDT and CDR2 is YNNKEL in the germline V gene (reference sequence). Trimming stripped 0 bases from V and 5 bases from J, with 11 bases between. This CDR3 spans 15 amino acids. CDR3 sequence reads: CASSQEAGLYQPQHF. The DNA for the CDR3 is TGTGCCAGCAGCCAAGAGGCAGGTTTATATCAGCCCCAGCATTTT.

V and J are TRBV7-8 and TRBJ2-5, with D maybe TRBD2 (7 bases). CDR1 is SGHVS, CDR2 FQNEAQ, per germline. This CDR3 has 14 amino acids. V gave up 5 bases and J gave up 4 bases, with 14 bases separating them. The CDR3 coding sequence is TGTGCCAGCAGCAGGGGGGGACATTCAGAGACCCAGTACTTC. Protein sequence: CASSRGGHSETQYF.

The chain combines TRBV10-2 with TRBJ2-7; TRBD1 is a possible D gene (5 bases). The CDR3 consists of 14 residues. The germline V gene encodes CDR1 WSHSY and CDR2 SAAADI. The V gene lost 0 bases and the J gene lost 5 bases, with 11 bases spanning the gap. The CDR3 protein is CASSESAGLDEQYF. The CDR3 nucleotides read TGCGCCAGCAGTGAGTCAGCAGGGCTCGACGAGCAGTACTTC.

The rearrangement joins TRBV6-5 to TRBJ1-2; tentative D call: TRBD1 (5 bases). Trimming cost V 7 bases and J 4 bases, with 10 bases left between them. Per the germline V gene, CDR1 is MNHEY and CDR2 is SVGAGI. The CDR3 has 12 amino acids. In nucleotides, the CDR3 is TGTGCCAGCAAGGCAGGGATCTATGGCTACACCTTC. Translation gives CASKAGIYGYTF.

The chain is built from TRBV9 and TRBJ2-7, with a possible D match to TRBD2 (6 bases). This CDR3 contains 14 residues. Trimming shortened V by 0 bases and J by 7 bases, and 14 bases separated the two germline ends. Germline V gives CDR1 SGDLS, CDR2 YYNGEE. The CDR3 sequence is CASSVGTGREEQYF. The CDR3 nucleotides are TGTGCCAGCAGCGTAGGAACAGGTCGGGAGGAGCAGTACTTC.

V usage is TRBV30 and J usage is TRBJ1-3; D is perhaps TRBD1 (5 bases). CDR3 length: 17 amino acids. The V end lost 2 bases, the J end lost 0 bases, and 17 bases lay between the germline ends. The germline CDR1 and CDR2 sequences are GTSNPN and SVGIG (reference sequence). CDR3 nucleotide sequence: TGTGCCTGGAGTTCTTTGGGACTCACGAGCTCTGGAAACACCATATATTTT. Protein product: CAWSSLGLTSSGNTIYF.

The gene calls are TRBV5-1 and TRBJ1-4, with 7 bases identical to TRBD1. This CDR3 spans 16 amino acids. Germline lookup yields CDR1 SGHRS and CDR2 YFSETQ. The junction had 6 bases not matched to a gene; V was cut back by 4 bases and J by 0 bases. CDR3 sequence (DNA): TGCGCCAGCAGCCAAGACAGGGCTTCAACTAATGAAAAACTGTTTTTT. Translating it yields CASSQDRASTNEKLFF.

This clone showed up just a few times. The gene calls are TRBV4-1 and TRBJ1-5, with D tentatively TRBD1 (5 bases). The V and J ends lost 1 base and 2 bases respectively, with 9 bases between them. The CDR3 loop spans 15 amino acids. The germline V gene encodes CDR1 MGHRA and CDR2 YSYEKL. CDR3 in amino acids: CASSQVPGRNQPQHF. In DNA, the CDR3 is TGCGCCAGCAGCCAAGTACCAGGGCGCAATCAGCCCCAGCATTTT.

J is TRBJ2-1 and V is TRBV4-2, with 7 positions matching TRBD2. The length of the CDR3 is 16 residues. CDR1 LGHNA and CDR2 YNFKEQ come from the germline V gene. V trimming: 3 bases; J trimming: 0 bases; junction bases outside the gene matches: 5. CDR3 DNA sequence: TGTGCCAGCAGCCATTCGGGGACTACCTCCTACAATGAGCAGTTCTTC. Translated, it gives CASSHSGTTSYNEQFF.

The rearrangement joins TRBV18 to TRBJ2-7; 9 positions match TRBD2. Germline V gene data show CDR1 as KGHSH and CDR2 as LQKENI. The CDR3 extends over 15 amino acids. V dropped 5 bases and J dropped 5; count of bases not matched to a gene: 10. This CDR3 is CASSKAGGRADEQYF. The CDR3 nucleotides are TGTGCCAGCTCAAAAGCGGGGGGCCGTGCGGACGAGCAGTACTTC.

The rearrangement joins TRBV6-2 or TRBV6-3 to TRBJ2-7; TRBD2 matches 8 bases. Germline V lookup: CDR1 MNHEY, CDR2 SVGEGT. J lost 2 bases, V lost 2 bases, and 5 bases had no gene match. The CDR3 loop spans 15 amino acids. The CDR3 loop reads CASSYEAGAPYEQYV. In DNA form, the CDR3 reads TGTGCCAGCAGTTACGAAGCGGGGGCCCCCTACGAGCAGTACGTC.

There are a few counts of this clone. The chain has TRBV4-2 and TRBJ1-5, with a weak D call TRBD1 (5 bases). Trimming left V 1 base short and J 7 bases short, with 20 bases between. The germline V gene has CDR1 LGHNA and CDR2 YNFKEQ. CDR3 size: 17 residues. CDR3 loop: CASSQGPGGPFWQPQHF. For the CDR3, the DNA is TGTGCCAGCAGCCAAGGCCCCGGGGGACCGTTCTGGCAGCCCCAGCATTTT.

The rearrangement joins TRBV19 to TRBJ1-2; maybe TRBD1 (6 bases). Germline CDR1 reads LNHDA; CDR2 reads SQIVND (reference sequence). The CDR3 spans 15 residues. Trimming took 6 bases from V and 8 from J, leaving 22 bases between them. CDR3 residues: CASSALSTGLTGYTF. The CDR3 nucleotides read TGTGCCAGTAGCGCCCTCTCGACAGGTTTAACAGGCTACACCTTC.

This clone was detected only once. The V call is TRBV19, the J call TRBJ1-5, with 8 bases matching TRBD1. CDR3 length equals 14 residues. V lost 7 bases, J lost 4 bases, and 6 bases stayed unmatched. From germline, CDR1 is LNHDA and CDR2 SQIVND (reference sequence). This CDR3 reads CASKKTGVNQPQHF. In DNA, the CDR3 is TGTGCCAGTAAAAAGACAGGGGTTAATCAGCCCCAGCATTTT.

The gene calls are TRBV6-5 and TRBJ2-5; 10 nucleotides match TRBD1. The CDR3 totals 13 residues. The germline V gene has CDR1 MNHEY and CDR2 SVGAGI. Unmatched junction bases numbered 5, after V lost 7 bases and J lost 6 bases. DNA of the CDR3: TGTGCCAGCACCGACAGGGGGCCGAAGACCCAGTACTTC. Translated: CASTDRGPKTQYF.

V gene TRBV11-3 combines with J gene TRBJ2-3, with D unclear. CDR1 is SGHNT and CDR2 is YENEEA in the germline V gene. This CDR3 comprises 13 residues. With 4 bases removed from V and 6 bases from J, the gap between germline ends came to 11 bases. CDR3 protein: CASSSGFGDTQYF. In nucleotides, the CDR3 is TGTGCCAGCAGCTCCGGATTCGGGGATACGCAGTATTTT.

The gene calls are TRBV12-3 or TRBV12-4 and TRBJ1-2; no definite D call. Trimming took off 2 bases at V and 7 bases at J, with 8 bases between the two ends. The CDR3 has 12 residues. The CDR3 DNA follows: TGTGCCAGCAGTTTATCTATGCGTGGCTACACCTTC. Protein sequence: CASSLSMRGYTF.

The rearrangement uses TRBV5-5 and TRBJ1-3; D is perhaps TRBD1 (6 bases). Germline loops: CDR1 SGHKS, CDR2 YYEKEE (reference sequence). Trimming stripped 3 bases from V and 2 bases from J, with 9 bases between. CDR3 length equals 14 residues. The CDR3 region is CASSSTGTGNTIYF. DNA for the CDR3: TGTGCCAGCAGCTCGACAGGTACTGGAAACACCATATATTTT.

The J gene is TRBJ2-1, the V gene TRBV5-4; 8 bases are a match to TRBD1. The V segment lost 3 bases and the J segment 3 bases; nucleotides outside the gene matches: 8. The CDR3 runs to 16 residues. CDR1 SGHNT and CDR2 YYREEE come from the germline V gene (reference sequence). This CDR3 is CASSSRTGSHYNEQFF. In nucleotides, the CDR3 is TGTGCCAGCAGCTCTAGGACAGGGAGTCACTACAATGAGCAGTTCTTC.

The rearrangement uses TRBV10-2 and TRBJ2-7; no reliable D call. The CDR3 extends over 11 amino acids. Germline CDR1 reads WSHSY; CDR2 reads SAAADI. V was trimmed by 8 bases and J by 1 base, leaving 6 bases between them. CDR3 nucleotide sequence: TGCGCCAGCTCCCAATCCTACGAGCAGTACGTC. Amino acids: CASSQSYEQYV.

This clone was recorded once. The chain is built from TRBV6-5 and TRBJ1-1; D is possibly TRBD1 (5 bases). Germline V CDR1 and CDR2: MNHEY, SVGAGI. Trimming took 7 bases from V and 7 from J, leaving 10 bases between them. This CDR3 has 11 amino acids. In DNA, the CDR3 is TGTGCCAGCAACGGGGGAAATGAAGCTTTCTTT. Amino acids: CASNGGNEAFF.

The chain recombines TRBV2 with TRBJ2-1; tentative D call: TRBD1 (6 bases). Germline V gene lookup returns CDR1 SNHLY and CDR2 FYNNEI. The CDR3 covers 14 residues. With 6 bases removed from V and 0 bases from J, the gap between germline ends came to 9 bases. The CDR3 sequence: CASRGQSSYNEQFF. The CDR3 nucleotides read TGTGCCAGCAGAGGACAGAGCTCCTACAATGAGCAGTTCTTC.